The 10 T cell receptor beta chains below come from one sample, sequenced in a study of CD8 T cells in ankylosing spondylitis. TCRdb passed the 5' RACE reads through MiXCR, listing each CDR3 protein once. The sample comprises 130,000 to 150,000 distinct CDR3 sequences, 8% to 9% of which are singletons, and 6% to 9.5% rests with the top ten. Sequences were obtained from synovial fluid, either unsorted or a sorted T cell fraction (not recorded which). The receptor set was obtained from a male donor with ankylosing spondylitis.

Ten or more counts support this clonotype. The chain recombines TRBV20-1 with TRBJ2-4; D possibly matches TRBD1 or TRBD2 (6 bases each). V shed 5 bases and J shed 8 bases, with 10 bases lying between them. CDR1 DFQATT and CDR2 SNEGSKA come from the germline V gene (reference sequence). This CDR3 is built from 11 residues. CDR3 DNA sequence: TGCAGTGCTCCGAGGGGGGACATTCAGTACTTC. Translating it yields CSAPRGDIQYF.

This clonotype was seen many times. This chain joins TRBV6-1 and TRBJ2-1; tentative D call: TRBD2 (7 bases). The V end lost 8 bases, the J end lost 7 bases, and 27 bases lay between the germline ends. The CDR3 is 17 amino acids. Germline V gene data show CDR1 as MNHNS and CDR2 as SASEGT. The CDR3 coding sequence is TGTGCCAGCCGTGGGGGCGGGAGCCCCCTTGGAACGAATGAGCAGTTCTTC. This translates into CASRGGGSPLGTNEQFF.

This clonotype came up a few times. The chain couples TRBV20-1 to TRBJ2-5; maybe TRBD2 (6 bases). V lost 6 bases and J 1 base, leaving 18 bases between the germline ends. Germline values: CDR1 DFQATT, CDR2 SNEGSKA (reference sequence). This CDR3 region has 15 residues. The CDR3 sequence is CSALPGVGSQETQYF. CDR3 nucleotide sequence: TGCAGTGCCCTACCGGGGGTGGGGAGCCAAGAGACCCAGTACTTC.

This clonotype showed up many times. The rearrangement links TRBV27 to TRBJ2-5; TRBD2 matches at 9 bases. With V trimmed by 2 bases and J by 3 bases, 4 bases remained unmatched. The germline gives CDR1 MNHEY, CDR2 SMNVEV (reference sequence). This CDR3 region has 15 residues. DNA of the CDR3: TGTGCCAGCAGTTTACGACTAGCGGAAGAAGAGACCCAGTACTTC. Its translation: CASSLRLAEEETQYF.

This clonotype was counted at least ten times. This chain joins TRBV29-1 and TRBJ1-1; 7 bases align to TRBD1. Trimming removed 7 bases from V and 4 bases from J; junction bases left unmatched: 12. The germline V gene encodes CDR1 SQVTM and CDR2 ANQGSEA. There are 14 residues in the CDR3. DNA of the CDR3: TGCAGCGCGAGTAACAGGGGAAGGGTCACTGAAGCTTTCTTT. Protein product: CSASNRGRVTEAFF.

The sample holds a few counts of this clonotype. The rearrangement joins TRBV7-9 to TRBJ2-1, with TRBD2 matching over 7 bases. Per the germline V gene, CDR1 is SEHNR and CDR2 is FQNEAQ (reference sequence). This CDR3 has 15 amino acids. After removal of 5 bases from V and 9 bases from J, the junction contained 13 bases not matched to a gene. The CDR3 protein is CASSPQGSGGGEQFF. Written as DNA, the CDR3 is TGTGCCAGCAGCCCCCAGGGCTCCGGCGGGGGTGAGCAGTTCTTC. The variable domain in full, completed from reference TRBV7-9 and TRBJ2-1, reads DTGVSQNPRHKITKRGQNVTFRCDPISEHNRLYWYRQTLGQGPEFLTYFQNEAQLEKSRLLSDRFSAERPKGSFSTLEIQRTEQGDSAMYLCASSPQGSGGGEQFFGPGTRLTVL.

This sequence joins TRBV4-3 and TRBJ1-4, with D possibly TRBD1 on 5 matching bases. CDR3 length: 16 amino acids. Per germline, CDR1 LGHNA and CDR2 YSLEER. Trimming pared 0 bases from V and 5 bases from J, leaving 13 bases between. The CDR3 sequence: CASSQDPRGPNEKLFF. Here the CDR3 DNA reads TGCGCCAGCAGCCAAGATCCTAGGGGCCCAAATGAAAAACTGTTTTTT.

This chain joins TRBV28 and TRBJ1-2; D may be TRBD1 (5 bases). Trimming took 5 bases from V and 6 from J, leaving 13 bases between them. CDR1 and CDR2 (germline): MDHEN, SYDVKM. CDR3 length equals 13 residues. CDR3 sequence reads: CASSAVRGNGYTF. CDR3 coding DNA: TGTGCCAGCAGTGCCGTCCGGGGGAATGGCTACACCTTC.

This clonotype was observed a handful of times. The J gene is TRBJ1-2, the V gene TRBV20-1; 7 nucleotides align to TRBD1. Germline V gene data show CDR1 as DFQATT and CDR2 as SNEGSKA (reference sequence). The CDR3 is made up of 12 amino acids. Written as DNA, the CDR3 is TGCCGCGTTAAAGACAGGGAGGGTGGCTACACCTTC. Translating gives CRVKDREGGYTF.

Many counts were recorded for this clonotype. The rearrangement uses TRBV5-6 and TRBJ2-2, with D hard to call. The germline gives CDR1 SGHDT, CDR2 YYEEEE. The length of the CDR3 is 12 residues. Trimming removed 2 bases at V and 8 bases at J, with 7 bases between. The CDR3 DNA follows: TGTGCCAGCAGCTTCCGAGGAGGGGAGCTGTTTTTT. Translation gives CASSFRGGELFF.